This entry features one T cell receptor beta chain sequence. The entry originates in a study of blood T cell repertoires in COVID-19. Study-level background: The samples span acute and convalescent COVID-19 from the United States, Italy and Spain.

Per the study methods: Reference gene primers were amplified, and this amplification served to estimate nucleated cell counts. Measured with immunoSEQ multiplex PCR; TCRdb has only the in-frame clones, and not every one. V and J calls and clone size come straight from that table; D and trimming were deduced from the DNA. Among around 190,000 clones listed, about 90% were seen once. Germline lookup yields CDR1 SGHVS and CDR2 FQNEAQ. The CDR3 contains 18 residues. Germline trimming cut 1 base from V and 1 base from J; bases unmatched to any gene: 7. This clonotype was sampled from a young man with active or convalescent COVID-19. What was sequenced was peripheral blood. The chain recombines TRBV7-8 with TRBJ2-2, with TRBD2 matching 9 bases. The CDR3 bases are TGTGCCAGCAGCTTAGGGTTCCTACTAGCGGGGAACACCGGGGAGCTGTTTTTT. Protein product: CASSLGFLLAGNTGELFF.